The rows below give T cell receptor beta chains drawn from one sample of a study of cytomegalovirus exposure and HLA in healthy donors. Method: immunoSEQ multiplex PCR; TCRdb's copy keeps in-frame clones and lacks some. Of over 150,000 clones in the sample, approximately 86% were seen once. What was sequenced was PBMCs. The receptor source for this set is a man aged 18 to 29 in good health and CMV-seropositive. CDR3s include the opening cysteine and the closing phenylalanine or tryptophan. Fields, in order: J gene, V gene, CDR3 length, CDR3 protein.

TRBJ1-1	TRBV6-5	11	CASTSGTEAFF
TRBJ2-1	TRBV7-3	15	CASSFSGSGIHEQFF
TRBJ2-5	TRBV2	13	CASSRQGAETQYF
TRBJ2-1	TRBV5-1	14	CASSSGATYNEQFF
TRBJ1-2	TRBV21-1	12	CASSKGRGGYTF
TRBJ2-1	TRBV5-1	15	CASSLRPRPYNEQFF
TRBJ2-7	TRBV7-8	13	CASSLGQGLEQYF
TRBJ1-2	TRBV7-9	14	CASSLEEDLYGYTF
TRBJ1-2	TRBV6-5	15	CASSSLGTANYGYTF
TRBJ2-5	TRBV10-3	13	CAIRGQGKETQYF
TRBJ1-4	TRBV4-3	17	CASSRRATSGHDEKLFF
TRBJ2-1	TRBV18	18	CASSPRTIMAGGYNEQFF
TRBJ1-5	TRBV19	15	CASRVGQRNNQPQHF
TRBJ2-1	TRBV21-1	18	CASSKALGDRTVYNEQFF
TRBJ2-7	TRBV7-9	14	CASRGAGEGGEQYF
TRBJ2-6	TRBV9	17	CASSGDRGFSGANVLTF
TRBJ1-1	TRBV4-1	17	CASSQGQGPPRNTEAFF
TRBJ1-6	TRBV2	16	CASSEDRGRSNSPLHF
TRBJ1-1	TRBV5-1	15	CASSLATDKNTEAFF
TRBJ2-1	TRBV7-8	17	CASSLHIAGGSYNEQFF
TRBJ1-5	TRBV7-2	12	CASSRSDQPQHF
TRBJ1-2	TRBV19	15	CASSMSPGGAGGYTF
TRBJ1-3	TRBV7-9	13	CASSLTAGNTIYF
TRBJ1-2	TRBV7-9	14	CASSFAPSNYGYTF
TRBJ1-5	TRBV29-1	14	CSVEVGGSNQPQHF
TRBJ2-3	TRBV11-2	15	CASSISGAETDTQYF
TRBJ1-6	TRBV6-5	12	CASCGVSSPLHF
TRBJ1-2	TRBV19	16	CASSIQGRNSVYGYTF
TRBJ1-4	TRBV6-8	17	CASSSETEHGRDEKLFF
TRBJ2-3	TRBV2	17	CASSEQGSGRGTDTQYF
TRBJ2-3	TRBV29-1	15	CSVVTRPSGTDTQYF
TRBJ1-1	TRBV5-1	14	CASSPQGVNTEAFF
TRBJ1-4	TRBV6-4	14	CASRAGGESEKLFF
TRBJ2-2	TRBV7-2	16	CASSLGGQGASGELFF
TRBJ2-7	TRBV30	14	CAWSVGQGSHEQYF
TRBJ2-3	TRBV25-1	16	CASSGGQGVKADTQYF
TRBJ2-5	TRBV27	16	CASSPGTSGRRETQYF
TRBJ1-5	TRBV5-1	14	CASSLEGGNQPQHF
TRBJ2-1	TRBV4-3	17	CASSQASGRAIRYEQFF